This TCR beta chain came from a study of graft-versus-host responses after intestinal transplantation. Study-level background: Each of the recipients got a multivisceral, liver-intestinal, or isolated intestinal transplant. Study observations and caveats: Present in recipient marrow, GvH clones included some that appeared first in ileum or blood. Early HvG declines after transplant were associated with peak circulating GvH clone levels.

In the case of this clone: A read error may account for a junction end that differs from germline.

This CDR3 region has 15 residues. Germline V gene data show CDR1 as SGHTA and CDR2 as FQGNSA. Method: immunoSEQ multiplex PCR; TCRdb's copy keeps in-frame clones and lacks some. The sample records 9,900 or so clones, 25% to 40% being singletons. This chain links TRBV7-2 with TRBJ1-6; TRBD1 is a possible D gene (6 bases). The sequenced sample was alloreactive CD4+ T cells from a mixed lymphocyte reaction culture, obtained before transplantation. Subset here: CFSE-low proliferating T cells sorted from roughly six-day pre-transplant mixed lymphocyte reaction (GvH or HvG direction). The receptor comes from a human patient who was an organ donor for intestinal transplantation. The CDR3 nucleotides are TGTGCCGGCAGCCCTTTCGCGGGGGCTTATTCACCCCTCCACTTT. Protein: CAGSPFAGAYSPLHF.